These 21 T cell receptor beta chains were all obtained from the same sample, sequenced in a study of cytomegalovirus exposure and HLA in healthy donors. Generated by immunoSEQ multiplex PCR, the TCRdb table keeps only in-frame clones and is missing some. Of a few hundred thousand clones in the sample, about 91% were seen once. Sequenced material: PBMCs. The receptors stem from a woman aged 18-29 years in good health and CMV-seronegative.

This chain uses TRBV16 with TRBJ2-1; 8 bases align to TRBD1. Trimming cost V 2 bases and J 6 bases; bases outside gene matches: 6. Germline CDR1 and CDR2: KGHSY and FQNENV. The CDR3 contains 15 residues. Here the CDR3 reads CASSQGQGRFNEQFF. The CDR3 DNA is TGTGCCAGCAGCCAAGGACAGGGCCGGTTCAATGAGCAGTTCTTC. Combining the CDR3 with reference TRBV16 and TRBJ2-1 gives the whole variable domain GEEVAQTPKHLVRGEGQKAKLYCAPIKGHSYVFWYQQVLKNEFKFLISFQNENVFDETGMPKERFSAKCLPNSPCSLEIQATKLEDSAVYFCASSQGQGRFNEQFFGPGTRLTVL.

The V and J genes are TRBV27 and TRBJ1-1, with 9 positions matching TRBD1. This CDR3 region has 19 residues. The germline CDR1 and CDR2 sequences are MNHEY and SMNVEV (reference sequence). With V trimmed by 5 bases and J by 4 bases, 20 bases remained unmatched. In nucleotides, the CDR3 is TGTGCCAGCAGTCGTGACCTCCTACGGACACAGGGGGCCCCCACTGAAGCTTTCTTT. Its protein is CASSRDLLRTQGAPTEAFF.

The rearrangement uses TRBV6-5 and TRBJ2-3; TRBD2 agrees at 10 bases. Germline V CDR1 and CDR2: MNHEY, SVGAGI. Trimming at V came to 5 bases and at J to 6 bases, leaving 5 bases not matched to a gene. The CDR3 totals 14 residues. The chain's CDR3 is CASSLAGEGDTQYF. In DNA, the CDR3 is TGTGCCAGCAGTCTAGCGGGAGAGGGGGATACGCAGTATTTT.

The chain joins TRBV15 to TRBJ1-1, with D hard to call. The CDR3 is made up of 13 amino acids. Germline CDR1 and CDR2: LNHNV and YYDKDF (reference sequence). V lost 1 base, J lost 6 bases, and 9 bases lay in between. The CDR3 bases are TGTGCCACCAGCAGAGTACCGGGTGCTGAAGCTTTCTTT. Translated, it gives CATSRVPGAEAFF.

The rearrangement uses TRBV5-1 and TRBJ2-2, with 8 positions matching TRBD1. Germline V gives CDR1 SGHRS, CDR2 YFSETQ. The CDR3 is 15 residues long. With 4 bases clipped from V and 6 bases from J, the junction kept 8 bases outside the gene matches. CDR3 sequence reads: CASSPQRTGSGELFF. Written as DNA, the CDR3 is TGCGCCAGCAGCCCCCAAAGGACAGGGTCCGGGGAGCTGTTTTTT.

This chain links TRBV10-3 with TRBJ1-1, with a weak D call TRBD1 (6 bases). This CDR3 comprises 13 residues. Germline CDR1 ENHRY, CDR2 SYGVKD. Trimming took off 8 bases at V and 1 base at J, with 11 bases between the two ends. CDR3 in amino acids: CAILRDKNTEAFF. Written as DNA, the CDR3 is TGTGCCATCCTCCGGGACAAGAACACTGAAGCTTTCTTT.

The chain uses TRBV5-6 and TRBJ2-3, with TRBD2 matching over 10 bases. CDR3 length equals 19 residues. Per the germline V gene, CDR1 is SGHDT and CDR2 is YYEEEE. Trimming at V came to 3 bases and at J to 2 bases, leaving 15 bases not matched to a gene. The CDR3 sequence: CASSSMGPSGSPLTDTQYF. CDR3 DNA sequence: TGTGCCAGCAGCTCAATGGGGCCTAGCGGGAGTCCCCTCACAGATACGCAGTATTTT.

The J gene is TRBJ2-5, the V gene TRBV11-1; a possible D gene is TRBD1 (7 bases). V was shortened by 4 bases and J by 0 bases, with 9 bases between the two germline ends. The CDR3 is 14 residues long. Germline V gene data show CDR1 as SGHAT and CDR2 as FQDESV (reference sequence). CDR3 protein: CASSSGGNQETQYF. The DNA for the CDR3 is TGTGCCAGCAGCTCAGGGGGGAACCAAGAGACCCAGTACTTC.

This clone was recorded only once. The chain uses TRBV28 and TRBJ2-2; TRBD1 is a possible D gene (5 bases). The CDR3 extends over 15 amino acids. Deletions cut 2 bases from V and 2 bases from J, with 9 bases between. Germline V gene sequence: CDR1 MDHEN, CDR2 SYDVKM. The CDR3 sequence is CASSLDRINTGELFF. In nucleotides, the CDR3 is TGTGCCAGCAGTTTAGACAGAATCAACACCGGGGAGCTGTTTTTT.

This clone was detected only once. This chain joins TRBV2 and TRBJ2-7, with a weak D call TRBD1 (7 bases). Per the germline V gene, CDR1 is SNHLY and CDR2 is FYNNEI. The CDR3 has 14 amino acids. V lost 2 bases and J 5 bases, leaving 13 bases between the germline ends. CDR3 region: CASSENRGGNEQYF. As DNA, the CDR3 is TGTGCCAGCAGTGAAAACAGGGGAGGCAACGAGCAGTACTTC.

The chain has TRBV25-1 and TRBJ2-7; possibly TRBD2 for D (6 bases). Germline CDR1 and CDR2: MGHDK and SYGVNS. This CDR3 spans 15 amino acids. V lost 5 bases and J lost 5, with 19 bases in between. CDR3 sequence: CASSLTGGVRNEQYF. Written as DNA, the CDR3 is TGTGCCAGCAGTTTAACAGGAGGGGTTAGAAACGAGCAGTACTTC.

This chain links TRBV7-2 with TRBJ1-2, with TRBD1 matching over 7 bases. The V gene's germline CDR1 is SGHTA and CDR2 FQGNSA. This CDR3 spans 12 amino acids. The J segment lost 8 bases and the V segment lost 5 bases, leaving 5 bases of the junction unmatched. CDR3 DNA sequence: TGTGCCAGCAGCCCTAGGGGGCGGGGCTACACCTTC. This translates into CASSPRGRGYTF. Full variable domain (missing parts from reference TRBV7-2 and TRBJ1-2): GAGVSQSPSNKVTEKGKDVELRCDPISGHTALYWYRQSLGQGLEFLIYFQGNSAPDKSGLPSDRFSAERTGGSVSTLTIQRTQQEDSAVYLCASSPRGRGYTFGSGTRLTVV.

The rearrangement joins TRBV15 to TRBJ2-1; maybe TRBD1 (6 bases). The V gene's germline CDR1 is LNHNV and CDR2 YYDKDF (reference sequence). The CDR3 is made up of 14 amino acids. V was pared by 0 bases and J by 4 bases, with 7 bases between. CDR3 in DNA: TGTGCCACCAGCAGAGAGGGGGCATACAATGAGCAGTTCTTC. This sequence encodes CATSREGAYNEQFF.

This clone was picked up a small number of times. The V gene is TRBV11-3, the J gene TRBJ2-7; 7 nucleotides align to TRBD1. CDR3 length equals 13 residues. CDR1 and CDR2 from the germline V gene are SGHNT and YENEEA. The V and J ends lost 5 bases and 1 base, in that order; junction bases with no gene match: 2. This chain's CDR3 is CASSETGSYEQYF. The CDR3 DNA follows: TGTGCCAGCAGCGAGACAGGGTCCTACGAGCAGTACTTC.

The rearrangement joins TRBV28 to TRBJ1-4, with D tentatively TRBD1 (5 bases). CDR3 length: 15 residues. Trimming shortened V by 6 bases and J by 8 bases, and 19 bases separated the two germline ends. The V gene's germline CDR1 is MDHEN and CDR2 SYDVKM. CDR3 sequence: CASSRRWTRNEKLFF. The CDR3 DNA is TGTGCCAGCAGCCGCCGATGGACAAGGAACGAAAAACTGTTTTTT.

This chain joins TRBV4-1 and TRBJ1-5; tentatively, D is TRBD1 (5 bases). V lost 2 bases to trimming and J lost 7 bases, with 18 bases between them. This CDR3 spans 16 amino acids. The germline gives CDR1 MGHRA, CDR2 YSYEKL. This chain's CDR3 is CASSQIRQGRPQPQHF. The CDR3 DNA reads TGCGCCAGCAGCCAAATAAGGCAGGGTAGGCCGCAGCCCCAGCATTTT.

The rearrangement links TRBV4-1 to TRBJ2-7; TRBD1 agrees at 12 bases. CDR1 and CDR2 from the germline V gene are MGHRA and YSYEKL. J lost 6 bases, V lost 10 bases, and 4 bases had no gene match. The CDR3 consists of 12 residues. The CDR3 protein is CATGTGGREQYF. CDR3 DNA sequence: TGCGCCACCGGGACAGGGGGCCGCGAGCAGTACTTC.

The chain employs TRBV6-6 and TRBJ2-1; D is undetermined. This CDR3 comprises 16 residues. Looked up from germline, CDR1 is MNHNY and CDR2 is SVGAGI (reference sequence). With 4 bases removed from V and 2 bases from J, the gap between germline ends came to 15 bases. This CDR3 reads CASSLSVGLTYNEQFF. DNA of the CDR3: TGTGCCAGCAGTTTGTCGGTCGGTCTGACCTACAATGAGCAGTTCTTC.

V and J are TRBV7-9 and TRBJ2-7, with 7 bases matching TRBD2. The CDR3 totals 14 residues. The germline V gene encodes CDR1 SEHNR and CDR2 FQNEAQ (reference sequence). Trimming at V came to 3 bases and at J to 6 bases, leaving 8 bases not matched to a gene. CDR3 residues: CASSFGRDYGEQYF. The CDR3 nucleotides are TGTGCCAGCAGCTTTGGGCGGGACTACGGCGAGCAGTACTTC.

The chain combines TRBV7-2 with TRBJ2-7; tentative D call: TRBD1 (6 bases). The ends were cut back, 5 bases at V and 0 bases at J, with 11 bases in the middle. There are 14 residues in the CDR3. CDR1 and CDR2 (germline): SGHTA, FQGNSA. In DNA, the CDR3 is TGTGCCAGCAGCCCACAGGGTACCTCCTACGAGCAGTACTTC. It specifies CASSPQGTSYEQYF.

The chain couples TRBV7-9 to TRBJ2-2; 12 bases map to TRBD1. Germline V CDR1 and CDR2: SEHNR, FQNEAQ (reference sequence). The CDR3 sequence is 18 residues long. V trimming: 3 bases; J trimming: 7 bases; junction bases outside the gene matches: 12. CDR3 nucleotide sequence: TGTGCCAGCAGCTTCCTCCTTGGGGACAGGGGGCTGTTCGGGGAGCTGTTTTTT. This encodes CASSFLLGDRGLFGELFF.